This TCR beta chain was sequenced for a study of T cell responses to AZD1222 COVID-19 vaccine. About this clone itself: The antigen is not known.

Sequencing used immunoSEQ multiplex PCR; TCRdb keeps in-frame clones, though not all of them. The sample contains around 100,000 clones, 86% of which appear only once. Deletions cut 0 bases from V and 5 bases from J, with 4 bases between. CDR3 length: 12 residues. Germline-derived CDR1 and CDR2 are SGHRS and YFSETQ. General study points: White British donors predominated, females outnumbered males, and clonal diversity was possibly underestimated.

The sample in question was peripheral blood, obtained 28 days after the second dose of the MenACWY control vaccine. The TCR comes from an adult who received the MenACWY meningococcal vaccine as a control. The V gene is TRBV5-1, the J gene TRBJ2-3; no clear D gene. The CDR3 loop is CASSLVEDTQYF. The DNA of the CDR3 is TGCGCCAGCAGCTTGGTAGAAGATACGCAGTATTTT.